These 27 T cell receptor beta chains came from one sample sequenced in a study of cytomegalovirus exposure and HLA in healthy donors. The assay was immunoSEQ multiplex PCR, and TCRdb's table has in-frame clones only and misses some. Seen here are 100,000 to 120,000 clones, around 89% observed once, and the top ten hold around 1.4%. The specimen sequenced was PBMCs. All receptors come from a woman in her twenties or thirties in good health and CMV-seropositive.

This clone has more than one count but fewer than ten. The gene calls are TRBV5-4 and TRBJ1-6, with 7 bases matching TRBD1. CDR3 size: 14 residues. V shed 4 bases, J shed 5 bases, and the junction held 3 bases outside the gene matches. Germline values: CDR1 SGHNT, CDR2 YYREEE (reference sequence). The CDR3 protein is CASSRGQNNSPLHF. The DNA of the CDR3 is TGTGCCAGCAGCAGGGGACAGAATAATTCACCCCTCCACTTT.

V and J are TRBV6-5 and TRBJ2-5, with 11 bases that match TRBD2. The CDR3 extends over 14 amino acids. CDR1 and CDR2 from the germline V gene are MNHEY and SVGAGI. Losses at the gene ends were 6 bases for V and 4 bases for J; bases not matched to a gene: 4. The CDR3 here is CASRDGLAGETQYF. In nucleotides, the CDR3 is TGTGCCAGCAGGGACGGACTAGCGGGAGAGACCCAGTACTTC.

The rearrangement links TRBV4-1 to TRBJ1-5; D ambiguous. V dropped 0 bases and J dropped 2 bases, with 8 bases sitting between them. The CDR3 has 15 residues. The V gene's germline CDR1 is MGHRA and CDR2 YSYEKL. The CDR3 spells CASSQDSVGNQPQHF. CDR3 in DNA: TGCGCCAGCAGCCAAGATAGTGTAGGCAATCAGCCCCAGCATTTT.

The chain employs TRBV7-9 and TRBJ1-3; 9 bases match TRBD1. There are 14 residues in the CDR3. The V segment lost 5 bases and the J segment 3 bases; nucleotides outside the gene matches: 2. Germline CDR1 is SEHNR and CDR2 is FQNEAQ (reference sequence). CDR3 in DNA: TGTGCCAGCAGCGGGACAGGGCTTGGAAACACCATATATTTT. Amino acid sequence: CASSGTGLGNTIYF.

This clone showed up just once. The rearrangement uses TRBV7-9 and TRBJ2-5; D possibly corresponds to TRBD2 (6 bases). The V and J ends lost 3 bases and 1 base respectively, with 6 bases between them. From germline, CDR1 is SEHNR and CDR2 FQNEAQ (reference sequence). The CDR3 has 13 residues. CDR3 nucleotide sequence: TGTGCCAGCAGCTTGGGACTCCAAGAGACCCAGTACTTC. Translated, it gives CASSLGLQETQYF.

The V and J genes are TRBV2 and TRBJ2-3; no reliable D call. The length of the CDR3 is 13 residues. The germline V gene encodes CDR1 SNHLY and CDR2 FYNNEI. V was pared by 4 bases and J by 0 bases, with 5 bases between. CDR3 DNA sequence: TGTGCCAGCAGTGCGGTTAGCACAGATACGCAGTATTTT. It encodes CASSAVSTDTQYF.

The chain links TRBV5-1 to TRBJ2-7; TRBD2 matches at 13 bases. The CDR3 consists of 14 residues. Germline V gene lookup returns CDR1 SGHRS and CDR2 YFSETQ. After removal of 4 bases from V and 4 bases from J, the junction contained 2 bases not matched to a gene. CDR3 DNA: TGCGCCAGCAGCCGGACTAGCGGGGGTTACGAGCAGTACTTC. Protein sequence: CASSRTSGGYEQYF.

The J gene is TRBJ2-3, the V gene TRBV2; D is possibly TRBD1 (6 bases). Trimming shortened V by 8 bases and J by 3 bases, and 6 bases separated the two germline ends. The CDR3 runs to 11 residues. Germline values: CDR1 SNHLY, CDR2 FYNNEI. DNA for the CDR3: TGTGCCAGCCAGGGGACAGATACGCAGTATTTT. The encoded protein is CASQGTDTQYF.

Here the CDR3 reads CASRQLSGANVLTF. The CDR3 DNA follows: TGTGCCAGCAGACAGTTGTCTGGGGCCAACGTCCTGACTTTC. The V call is TRBV6-6, the J call TRBJ2-6; D is undetermined. Looked up from germline, CDR1 is MNHNY and CDR2 is SVGAGI (reference sequence). The V and J ends lost 6 bases and 1 base respectively, with 7 bases between them. The CDR3 runs 14 residues.

This chain's CDR3 is CASSLAGGRSYNEQFF. As DNA, the CDR3 is TGCGCCAGCAGCTTAGCGGGGGGTCGGTCCTACAATGAGCAGTTCTTC. V and J are TRBV5-1 and TRBJ2-1; 9 bases are a match to TRBD2. Germline V lookup: CDR1 SGHRS, CDR2 YFSETQ. The trim removed 2 bases at V and 1 base at J, leaving 4 bases unmatched. CDR3 length equals 16 residues.

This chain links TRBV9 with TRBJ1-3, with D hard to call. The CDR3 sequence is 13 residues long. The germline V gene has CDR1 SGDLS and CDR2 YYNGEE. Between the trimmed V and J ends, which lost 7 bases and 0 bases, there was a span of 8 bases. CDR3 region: CASSSPSGNTIYF. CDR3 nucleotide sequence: TGTGCCAGCTCGAGCCCCTCTGGAAACACCATATATTTT.

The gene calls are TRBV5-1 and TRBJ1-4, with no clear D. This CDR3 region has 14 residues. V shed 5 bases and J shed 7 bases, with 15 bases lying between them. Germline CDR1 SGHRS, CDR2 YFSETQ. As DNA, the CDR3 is TGCGCCAGCAGTATAGAAGCGGCAGGTGAAAAACTGTTTTTT. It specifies CASSIEAAGEKLFF. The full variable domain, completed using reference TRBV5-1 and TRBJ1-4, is KAGVTQTPRYLIKTRGQQVTLSCSPISGHRSVSWYQQTPGQGLQFLFEYFSETQRNKGNFPGRFSGRQFSNSRSEMNVSTLELGDSALYLCASSIEAAGEKLFFGSGTQLSVL.

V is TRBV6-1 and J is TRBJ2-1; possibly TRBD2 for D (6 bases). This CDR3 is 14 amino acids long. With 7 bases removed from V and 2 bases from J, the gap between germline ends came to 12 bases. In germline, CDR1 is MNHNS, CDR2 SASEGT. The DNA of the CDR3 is TGTGCCAGCATCAAGCGGGCGACCTACAATGAGCAGTTCTTC. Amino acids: CASIKRATYNEQFF.

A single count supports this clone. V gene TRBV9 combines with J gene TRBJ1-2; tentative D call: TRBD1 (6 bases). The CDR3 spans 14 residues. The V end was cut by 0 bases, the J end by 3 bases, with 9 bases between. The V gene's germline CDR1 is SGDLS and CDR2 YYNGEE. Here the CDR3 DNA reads TGTGCCAGCAGCGTAGCATGGACAGACTATGGCTACACCTTC. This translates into CASSVAWTDYGYTF. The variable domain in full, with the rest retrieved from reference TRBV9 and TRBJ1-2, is DSGVTQTPKHLITATGQRVTLRCSPRSGDLSVYWYQQSLDQGLQFLIQYYNGEERAKGNILERFSAQQFPDLHSELNLSSLELGDSALYFCASSVAWTDYGYTFGSGTRLTVV.

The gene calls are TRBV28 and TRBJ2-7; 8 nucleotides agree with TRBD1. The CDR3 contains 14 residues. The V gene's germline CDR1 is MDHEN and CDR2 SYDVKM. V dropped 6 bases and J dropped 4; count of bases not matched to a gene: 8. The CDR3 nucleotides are TGTGCCAGCAGACCCGGGACAGGACAATACGAGCAGTACTTC. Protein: CASRPGTGQYEQYF.

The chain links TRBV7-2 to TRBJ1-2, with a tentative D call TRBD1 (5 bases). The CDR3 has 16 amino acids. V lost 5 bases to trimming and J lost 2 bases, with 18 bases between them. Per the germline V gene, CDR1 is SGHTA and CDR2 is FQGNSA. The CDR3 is CASSPGGKTANYGYTF. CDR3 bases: TGTGCCAGCAGCCCGGGCGGAAAGACAGCAAACTATGGCTACACCTTC.

The CDR3 nucleotides are TGTGCCAGCAGCCGGAGCGGGAGGGCGATAGGCGAGGAGCTGTTTTTT. Its protein is CASSRSGRAIGEELFF. The V gene is TRBV14, the J gene TRBJ2-2; 10 nucleotides agree with TRBD2. The CDR3 sequence is 16 residues long. V lost 4 bases to trimming and J lost 10 bases; unmatched junction nucleotides: 12. Germline V lookup: CDR1 SGHDN, CDR2 FVKESK.

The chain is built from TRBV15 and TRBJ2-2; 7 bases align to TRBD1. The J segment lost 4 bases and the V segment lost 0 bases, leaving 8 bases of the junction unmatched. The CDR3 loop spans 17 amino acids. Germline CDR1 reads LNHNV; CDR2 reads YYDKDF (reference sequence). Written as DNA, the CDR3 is TGTGCCACCAGCAGAGAGGGACAGTCTGCAATCACCGGGGAGCTGTTTTTT. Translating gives CATSREGQSAITGELFF.

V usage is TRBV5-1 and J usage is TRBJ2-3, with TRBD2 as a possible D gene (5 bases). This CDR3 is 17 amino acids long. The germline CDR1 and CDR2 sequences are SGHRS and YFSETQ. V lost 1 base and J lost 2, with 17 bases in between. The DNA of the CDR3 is TGCGCCAGCAGCTTGCTTCTGGACTCGACAAACACAGATACGCAGTATTTT. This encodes CASSLLLDSTNTDTQYF.

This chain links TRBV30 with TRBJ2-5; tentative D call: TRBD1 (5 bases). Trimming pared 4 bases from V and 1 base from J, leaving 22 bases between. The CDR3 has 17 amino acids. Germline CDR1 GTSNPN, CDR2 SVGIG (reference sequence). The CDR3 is CAWTVRLLDTGQETQYF. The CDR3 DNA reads TGTGCCTGGACTGTAAGGTTGCTGGACACCGGCCAAGAGACCCAGTACTTC.

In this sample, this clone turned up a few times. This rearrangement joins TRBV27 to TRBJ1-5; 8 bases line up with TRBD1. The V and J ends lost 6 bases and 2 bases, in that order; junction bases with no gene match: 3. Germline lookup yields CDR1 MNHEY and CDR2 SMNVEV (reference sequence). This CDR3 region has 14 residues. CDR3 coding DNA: TGTGCCAGCAGCAAGGACAGGGGCAATCAGCCCCAGCATTTT. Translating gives CASSKDRGNQPQHF.

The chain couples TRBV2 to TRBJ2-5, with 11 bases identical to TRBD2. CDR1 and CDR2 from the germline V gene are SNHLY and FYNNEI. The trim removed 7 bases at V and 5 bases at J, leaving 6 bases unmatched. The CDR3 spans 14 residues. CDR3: CASNQLAGVETQYF. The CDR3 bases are TGTGCCAGCAATCAACTAGCGGGAGTTGAGACCCAGTACTTC. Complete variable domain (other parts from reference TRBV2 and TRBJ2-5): EPEVTQTPSHQVTQMGQEVILRCVPISNHLYFYWYRQILGQKVEFLVSFYNNEISEKSEIFDDQFSVERPDGSNFTLKIRSTKLEDSAMYFCASNQLAGVETQYFGPGTRLLVL.

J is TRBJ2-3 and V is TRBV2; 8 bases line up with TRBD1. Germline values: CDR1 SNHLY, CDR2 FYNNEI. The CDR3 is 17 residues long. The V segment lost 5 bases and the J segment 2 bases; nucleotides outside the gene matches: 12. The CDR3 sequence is CASSSPGTGGATDTQYF. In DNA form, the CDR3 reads TGTGCCAGCAGTTCCCCGGGGACAGGCGGGGCCACAGATACGCAGTATTTT.

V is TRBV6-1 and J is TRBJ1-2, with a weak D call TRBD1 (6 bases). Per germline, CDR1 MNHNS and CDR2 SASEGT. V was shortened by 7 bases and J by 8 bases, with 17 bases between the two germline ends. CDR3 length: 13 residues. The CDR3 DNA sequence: TGTGCCAGCACTAAAAGGGGGGGCGAGGGCTACACCTTC. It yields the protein CASTKRGGEGYTF.

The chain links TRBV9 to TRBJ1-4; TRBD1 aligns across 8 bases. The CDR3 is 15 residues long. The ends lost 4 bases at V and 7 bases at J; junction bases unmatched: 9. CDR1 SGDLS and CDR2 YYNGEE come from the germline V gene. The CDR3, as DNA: TGTGCCAGCAGCTCAGGGACAGGCGCATTTGAAAAACTGTTTTTT. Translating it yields CASSSGTGAFEKLFF.

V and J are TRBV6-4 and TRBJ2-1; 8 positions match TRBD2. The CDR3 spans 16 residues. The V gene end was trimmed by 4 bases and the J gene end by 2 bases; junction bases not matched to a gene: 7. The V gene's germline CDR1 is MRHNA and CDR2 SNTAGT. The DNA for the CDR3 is TGTGCCAGCAGTGCATCCACGGGAGGGCCCTACAATGAGCAGTTCTTC. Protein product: CASSASTGGPYNEQFF.

CDR3 amino acids: CASSLDRNQPQHF. As DNA, the CDR3 is TGTGCCAGCAGCTTGGACAGAAATCAGCCCCAGCATTTT. The chain combines TRBV7-3 with TRBJ1-5; perhaps TRBD1 as D (6 bases). Germline values: CDR1 SGHTA, CDR2 FQGTGA. V shed 3 bases and J shed 4 bases, with 7 bases lying between them. CDR3 length equals 13 residues.